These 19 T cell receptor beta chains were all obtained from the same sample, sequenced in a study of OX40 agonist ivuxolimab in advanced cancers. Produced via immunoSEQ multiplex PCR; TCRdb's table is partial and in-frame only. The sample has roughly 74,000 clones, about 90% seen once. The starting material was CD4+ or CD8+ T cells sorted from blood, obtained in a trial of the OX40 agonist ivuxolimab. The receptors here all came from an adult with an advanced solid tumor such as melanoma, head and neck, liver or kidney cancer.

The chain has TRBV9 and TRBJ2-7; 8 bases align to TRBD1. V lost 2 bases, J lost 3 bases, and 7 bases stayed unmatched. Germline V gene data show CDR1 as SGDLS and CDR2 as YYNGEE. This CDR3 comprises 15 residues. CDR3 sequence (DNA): TGTGCCAGCAGCGTGACCGGGACAGGTCTCTACGAGCAGTACTTC. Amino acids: CASSVTGTGLYEQYF.

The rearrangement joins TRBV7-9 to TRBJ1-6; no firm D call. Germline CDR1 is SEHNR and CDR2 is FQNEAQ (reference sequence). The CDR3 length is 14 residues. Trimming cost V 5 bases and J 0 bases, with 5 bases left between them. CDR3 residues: CASSPISYNSPLHF. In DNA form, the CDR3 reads TGTGCCAGCAGCCCGATCTCCTATAATTCACCCCTCCACTTT. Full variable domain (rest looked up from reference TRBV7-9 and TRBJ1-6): DTGVSQNPRHKITKRGQNVTFRCDPISEHNRLYWYRQTLGQGPEFLTYFQNEAQLEKSRLLSDRFSAERPKGSFSTLEIQRTEQGDSAMYLCASSPISYNSPLHFGNGTRLTVT.

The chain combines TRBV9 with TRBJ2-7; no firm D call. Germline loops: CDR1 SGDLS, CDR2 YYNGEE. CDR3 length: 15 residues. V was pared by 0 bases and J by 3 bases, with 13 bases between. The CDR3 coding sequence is TGTGCCAGCAGCGTAGAAAACAGCGCACTCTACGAGCAGTACTTC. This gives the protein CASSVENSALYEQYF.

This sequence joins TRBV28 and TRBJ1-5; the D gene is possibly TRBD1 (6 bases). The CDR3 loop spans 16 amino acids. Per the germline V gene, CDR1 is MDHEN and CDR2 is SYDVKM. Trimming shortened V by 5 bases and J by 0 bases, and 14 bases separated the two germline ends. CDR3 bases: TGTGCCAGCAGTCCCCCAGGGGCTTCTAGCAATCAGCCCCAGCATTTT. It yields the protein CASSPPGASSNQPQHF.

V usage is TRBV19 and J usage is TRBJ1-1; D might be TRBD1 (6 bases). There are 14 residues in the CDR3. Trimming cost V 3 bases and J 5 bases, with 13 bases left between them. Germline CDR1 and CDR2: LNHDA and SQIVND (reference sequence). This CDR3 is CASSIGGAGTEAFF. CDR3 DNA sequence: TGTGCCAGTAGTATCGGGGGGGCTGGTACTGAAGCTTTCTTT. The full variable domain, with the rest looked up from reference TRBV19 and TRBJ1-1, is DGGITQSPKYLFRKEGQNVTLSCEQNLNHDAMYWYRQDPGQGLRLIYYSQIVNDFQKGDIAEGYSVSREKKESFPLTVTSAQKNPTAFYLCASSIGGAGTEAFFGQGTRLTVV.

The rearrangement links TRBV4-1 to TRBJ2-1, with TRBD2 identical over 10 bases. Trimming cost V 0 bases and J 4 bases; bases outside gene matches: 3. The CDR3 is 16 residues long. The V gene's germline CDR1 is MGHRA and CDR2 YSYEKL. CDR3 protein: CASSQDPAGGYNEQFF. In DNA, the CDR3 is TGCGCCAGCAGCCAAGATCCAGCGGGGGGGTACAATGAGCAGTTCTTC.

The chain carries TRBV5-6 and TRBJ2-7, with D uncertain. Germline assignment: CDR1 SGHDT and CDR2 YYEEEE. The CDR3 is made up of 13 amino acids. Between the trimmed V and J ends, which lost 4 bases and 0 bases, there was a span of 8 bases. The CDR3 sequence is CASSPPSSYEQYF. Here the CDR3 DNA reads TGTGCCAGCAGCCCACCATCCTCCTACGAGCAGTACTTC. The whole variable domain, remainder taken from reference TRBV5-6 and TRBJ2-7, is DAGVTQSPTHLIKTRGQQVTLRCSPKSGHDTVSWYQQALGQGPQFIFQYYEEEERQRGNFPDRFSGHQFPNYSSELNVNALLLGDSALYLCASSPPSSYEQYFGPGTRLTVT.

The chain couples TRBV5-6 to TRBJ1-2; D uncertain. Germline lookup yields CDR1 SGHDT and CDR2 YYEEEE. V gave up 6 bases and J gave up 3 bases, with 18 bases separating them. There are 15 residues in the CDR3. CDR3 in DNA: TGTGCCAGCATCCTCGCGGCCCGTTGGGACTATGGCTACACCTTC. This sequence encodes CASILAARWDYGYTF.

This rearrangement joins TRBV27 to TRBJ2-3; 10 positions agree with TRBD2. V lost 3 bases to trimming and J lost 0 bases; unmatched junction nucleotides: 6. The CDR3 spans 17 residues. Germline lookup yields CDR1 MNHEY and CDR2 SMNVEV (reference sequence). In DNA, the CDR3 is TGTGCCAGCAGTTTCCTAGCGGGGGCTTTTAGCACAGATACGCAGTATTTT. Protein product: CASSFLAGAFSTDTQYF.

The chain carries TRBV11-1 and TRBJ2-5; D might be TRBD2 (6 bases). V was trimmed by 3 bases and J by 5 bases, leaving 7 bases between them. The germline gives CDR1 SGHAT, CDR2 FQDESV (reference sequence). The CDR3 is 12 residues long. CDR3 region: CASSLTSETQYF. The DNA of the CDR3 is TGTGCCAGCAGCTTGACTAGTGAGACCCAGTACTTC.

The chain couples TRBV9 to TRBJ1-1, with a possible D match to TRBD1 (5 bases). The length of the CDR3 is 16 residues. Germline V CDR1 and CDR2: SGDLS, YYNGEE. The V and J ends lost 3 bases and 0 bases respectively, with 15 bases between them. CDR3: CASSEPRQTMNTEAFF. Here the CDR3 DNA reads TGTGCCAGCAGCGAACCAAGACAGACTATGAACACTGAAGCTTTCTTT.

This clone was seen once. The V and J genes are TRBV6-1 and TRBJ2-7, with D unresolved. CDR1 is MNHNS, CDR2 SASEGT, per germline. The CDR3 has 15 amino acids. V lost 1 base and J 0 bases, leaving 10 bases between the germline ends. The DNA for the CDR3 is TGTGCCAGCAGTGAAGAAGTGGGCAGCTCCTACGAGCAGTACTTC. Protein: CASSEEVGSSYEQYF.

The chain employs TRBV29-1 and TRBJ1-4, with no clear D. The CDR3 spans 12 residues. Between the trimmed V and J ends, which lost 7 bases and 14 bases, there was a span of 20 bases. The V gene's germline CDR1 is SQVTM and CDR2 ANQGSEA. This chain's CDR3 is CSAGETGSQLFF. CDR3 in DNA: TGCAGCGCGGGAGAGACGGGCAGTCAGCTGTTTTTT.

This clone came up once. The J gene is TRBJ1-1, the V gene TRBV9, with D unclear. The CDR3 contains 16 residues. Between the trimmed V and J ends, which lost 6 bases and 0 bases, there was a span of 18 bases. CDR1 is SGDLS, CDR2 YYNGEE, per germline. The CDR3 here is CASTSTGGPLNTEAFF. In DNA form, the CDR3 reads TGTGCCAGCACCTCGACCGGTGGGCCGCTGAACACTGAAGCTTTCTTT.

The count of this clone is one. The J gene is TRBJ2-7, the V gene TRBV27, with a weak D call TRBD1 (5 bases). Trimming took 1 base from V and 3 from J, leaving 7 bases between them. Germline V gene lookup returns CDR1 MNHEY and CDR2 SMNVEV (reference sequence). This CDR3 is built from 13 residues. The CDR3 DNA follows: TGTGCCAGCAGTTTATGGGGCGACTACGAGCAGTACTTC. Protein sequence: CASSLWGDYEQYF.

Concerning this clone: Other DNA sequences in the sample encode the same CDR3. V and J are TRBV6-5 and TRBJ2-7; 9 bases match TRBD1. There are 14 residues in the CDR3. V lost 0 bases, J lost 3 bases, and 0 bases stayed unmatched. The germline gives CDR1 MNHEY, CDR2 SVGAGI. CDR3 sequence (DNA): TGTGCCAGCAGTTACTCGGACAGGGGCTACGAGCAGTACTTC. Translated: CASSYSDRGYEQYF.

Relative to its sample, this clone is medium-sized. CDR3 loop: CASSVTSSTDTQYF. CDR3 sequence (DNA): TGTGCCAGCAGTGTTACGTCTAGCACAGATACGCAGTATTTT. This chain connects TRBV6-4 to TRBJ2-3; D gene uncertain. The length of the CDR3 is 14 residues. V was cut by 4 bases and J by 0 bases, with 8 bases left in between. Germline-derived CDR1 and CDR2 are MRHNA and SNTAGT.

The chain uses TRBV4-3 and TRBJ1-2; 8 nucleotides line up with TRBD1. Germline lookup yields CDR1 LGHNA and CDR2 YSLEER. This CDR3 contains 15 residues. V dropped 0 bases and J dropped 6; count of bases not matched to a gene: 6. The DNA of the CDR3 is TGCGCCAGCAGCCAAGACCGGACAGGGTTAAATGGCTACACCTTC. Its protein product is CASSQDRTGLNGYTF.

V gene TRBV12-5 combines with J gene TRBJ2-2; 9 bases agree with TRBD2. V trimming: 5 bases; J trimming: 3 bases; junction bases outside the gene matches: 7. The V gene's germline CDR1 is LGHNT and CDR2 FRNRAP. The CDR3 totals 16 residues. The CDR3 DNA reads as TGTGCTAGTGGTCCGGTAGCGGGGGACTACACCGGGGAGCTGTTTTTT. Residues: CASGPVAGDYTGELFF.